Given below is one T cell receptor beta chain in context. Its target is not known. The data originate from a study of shared clonotypes between healthy human individuals. TCRdb's copy holds only in-frame clones and misses some; the assay was immunoSEQ multiplex PCR. The sample records approximately 1.4 million clones, 98% being singletons. Study outcomes and limitations: Among donors, the sharing of clonotypes was expected to be influenced by sequencing depth. Researchers found naive subsets generally carried larger estimated richness than memory subsets. Shared clonotypes across all four donors exceeded non-shared ones in generation probability.

This CDR3 contains 15 residues. V gave up 7 bases and J gave up 7 bases; unmatched junction bases: 12. Germline CDR1 reads MNHNS; CDR2 reads SASEGT. Sequenced material: naive CD4+ T cells sorted from blood. Specified subset: CD45RA+ positively selected. This sequence joins TRBV6-1 and TRBJ2-2; 7 bases are a match to TRBD1. The sequence came from a man aged 30 to 39 in good health. CDR3 residues: CASIRPGTVIGELFF. In DNA form, the CDR3 reads TGTGCCAGCATTAGACCCGGGACAGTCATCGGGGAGCTGTTTTTT.